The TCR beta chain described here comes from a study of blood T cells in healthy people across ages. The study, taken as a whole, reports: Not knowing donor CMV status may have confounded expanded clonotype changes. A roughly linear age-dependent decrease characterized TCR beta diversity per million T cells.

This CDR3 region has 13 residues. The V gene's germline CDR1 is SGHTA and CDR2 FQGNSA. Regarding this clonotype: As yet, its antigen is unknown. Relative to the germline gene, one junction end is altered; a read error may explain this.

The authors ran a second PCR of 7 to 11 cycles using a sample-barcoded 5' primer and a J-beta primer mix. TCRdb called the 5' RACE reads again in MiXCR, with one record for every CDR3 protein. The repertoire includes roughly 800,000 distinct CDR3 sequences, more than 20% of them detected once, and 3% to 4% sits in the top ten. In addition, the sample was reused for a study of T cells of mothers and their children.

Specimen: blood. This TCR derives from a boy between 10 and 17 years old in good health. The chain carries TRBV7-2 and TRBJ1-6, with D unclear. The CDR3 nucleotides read TGCGCCAGCAGCTTAGAGACCTATTCACCCCTCCACTTT. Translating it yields CASSLETYSPLHF.